These 25 T cell receptor beta chains share one sample of origin, sequenced in a study of cytomegalovirus exposure and HLA in healthy donors. The study ran its PCR with 60 Vbeta and 13 Jbeta primers. Data came from immunoSEQ multiplex PCR; TCRdb stores just in-frame clones and leaves some out. The sample carries 100,000 to 120,000 clones, 76% recorded once. What was sequenced was PBMCs. The receptors were gathered from a man aged 25 to 45 in good health and CMV-seropositive.

This chain connects TRBV7-2 to TRBJ2-7; 8 positions agree with TRBD2. Germline V gene sequence: CDR1 SGHTA, CDR2 FQGNSA. The junction had 11 bases not matched to a gene; V was cut back by 5 bases and J by 5 bases. CDR3 length equals 15 residues. The CDR3: CASSDLGGGLDEQYF. Here the CDR3 DNA reads TGTGCCAGCAGCGATCTGGGCGGGGGGTTGGACGAGCAGTACTTC.

The chain recombines TRBV19 with TRBJ1-5; TRBD1 matches 12 bases. This CDR3 has 15 residues. Germline values: CDR1 LNHDA, CDR2 SQIVND (reference sequence). The trim removed 9 bases at V and 7 bases at J, leaving 10 bases unmatched. The CDR3 DNA follows: TGTGCCAGCCACCGGGACAGGGGGCCGGGACAGCCCCAGCATTTT. Translating gives CASHRDRGPGQPQHF.

The chain links TRBV5-6 to TRBJ2-2; D perhaps matches TRBD2 (6 bases). Germline loops: CDR1 SGHDT, CDR2 YYEEEE. V gave up 3 bases and J gave up 5 bases, with 20 bases separating them. The CDR3 has 17 residues. The CDR3 coding sequence is TGTGCCAGCAGCTCACTCGAACGGGACTTTCTAACCGGGGAGCTGTTTTTT. Protein product: CASSSLERDFLTGELFF.

The chain links TRBV2 to TRBJ1-5; D is ambiguous. In germline, CDR1 is SNHLY, CDR2 FYNNEI. Trimming left V 3 bases short and J 0 bases short, with 18 bases between. The CDR3 spans 18 residues. CDR3 DNA sequence: TGTGCCAGCAGTGAGGGCCCAGGAATAATATATAGCAATCAGCCCCAGCATTTT. As protein: CASSEGPGIIYSNQPQHF.

This clone was seen a few times. J is TRBJ1-6 and V is TRBV7-8; 9 positions agree with TRBD1. J was trimmed by 8 bases and V by 5 bases; bases with no gene match: 7. The CDR3 covers 15 residues. The germline V gene has CDR1 SGHVS and CDR2 FQNEAQ. The CDR3: CASSNQQGAHSPLHF. CDR3 coding DNA: TGTGCCAGCAGCAATCAACAGGGGGCGCATTCACCCCTCCACTTT.

The chain carries TRBV4-3 and TRBJ1-4; 7 bases are a match to TRBD1. Germline V gives CDR1 LGHNA, CDR2 YSLEER. V gave up 2 bases and J gave up 7 bases; unmatched junction bases: 10. This CDR3 comprises 16 residues. CDR3: CASSQKGTAESEKLFF. DNA for the CDR3: TGCGCCAGCAGCCAAAAGGGGACAGCAGAGAGTGAAAAACTGTTTTTT.

The genes are TRBV27 and TRBJ2-1; 7 nucleotides match TRBD1. The CDR3 covers 12 residues. V dropped 6 bases and J dropped 8; count of bases not matched to a gene: 4. CDR1 is MNHEY and CDR2 is SMNVEV in the germline V gene (reference sequence). The CDR3 DNA is TGTGCCAGCAGCCACAGGGGATATGAGCAGTTCTTC. It yields the protein CASSHRGYEQFF.

The J gene is TRBJ2-1, the V gene TRBV28; a weak D match, TRBD2 (7 bases). This CDR3 is built from 23 residues. The V gene lost 0 bases and the J gene lost 1 base, with 31 bases spanning the gap. Germline V gives CDR1 MDHEN, CDR2 SYDVKM. CDR3 loop: CASSLWMVVGESRGPQSYNEQFF. CDR3 sequence (DNA): TGTGCCAGCAGTTTATGGATGGTGGTAGGCGAATCGCGGGGGCCCCAATCCTACAATGAGCAGTTCTTC.

A word on this clone: Other nucleotide sequences in the sample specify the same CDR3. The chain joins TRBV5-1 to TRBJ2-2; D ambiguous. The germline gives CDR1 SGHRS, CDR2 YFSETQ. The CDR3 length is 14 residues. The V end was cut by 0 bases, the J end by 5 bases, with 8 bases between. This chain's CDR3 is CASSLAGGTGELFF. The CDR3 DNA is TGCGCCAGCAGCTTGGCGGGTGGAACCGGGGAGCTGTTTTTT.

This chain connects TRBV7-9 to TRBJ2-5; weak D call: TRBD1 (6 bases). Germline CDR1 reads SEHNR; CDR2 reads FQNEAQ (reference sequence). V lost 4 bases, J lost 1 base, and 10 bases lay in between. The CDR3 has 14 residues. The CDR3 loop is CASSSRGTQETQYF. CDR3 coding DNA: TGTGCCAGCAGCTCCAGGGGTACCCAAGAGACCCAGTACTTC.

V and J are TRBV7-8 and TRBJ2-7, with 9 bases lining up with TRBD1. Per the germline V gene, CDR1 is SGHVS and CDR2 is FQNEAQ. This CDR3 is built from 18 residues. Unmatched junction bases numbered 17, after V lost 6 bases and J lost 2 bases. The CDR3: CASSFYTLRDRVTYEQYF. CDR3 DNA: TGTGCCAGCAGTTTTTACACTCTCCGGGACAGGGTAACCTACGAGCAGTACTTC.

This chain's CDR3 is CASSERPDSPSYGYTF. CDR3 sequence (DNA): TGTGCCAGCAGTGAGAGACCGGACAGCCCATCCTATGGCTACACCTTC. The genes are TRBV6-1 and TRBJ1-2, with D perhaps matching TRBD1 (6 bases). V was trimmed by 3 bases and J by 4 bases, leaving 18 bases between them. The V gene's germline CDR1 is MNHNS and CDR2 SASEGT. The CDR3 has 16 residues.

The V and J genes are TRBV7-2 and TRBJ2-7; 13 nucleotides agree with TRBD2. The CDR3 extends over 16 amino acids. V dropped 1 base and J dropped 6; count of bases not matched to a gene: 6. From germline, CDR1 is SGHTA and CDR2 FQGNSA. The CDR3 DNA reads as TGTGCCAGCAGCTTAGAGGTACTAGCGGGGGGGCGCGAGCAGTACTTC. Protein sequence: CASSLEVLAGGREQYF.

The chain links TRBV19 to TRBJ2-2; possibly TRBD2 for D (6 bases). The CDR3 covers 17 residues. Per germline, CDR1 LNHDA and CDR2 SQIVND (reference sequence). V lost 3 bases, J lost 2 bases, and 16 bases lay in between. CDR3 protein: CASSIGGGVTNTGELFF. In nucleotides, the CDR3 is TGTGCCAGTAGTATTGGAGGAGGGGTCACAAACACCGGGGAGCTGTTTTTT.

The chain carries TRBV2 and TRBJ2-7; 7 positions agree with TRBD1. J gave up 3 bases and V 8 bases, and 4 bases lay outside the gene matches. Germline assignment: CDR1 SNHLY and CDR2 FYNNEI. This CDR3 comprises 12 residues. The CDR3 DNA reads TGTGCCAGCGAAAGGGACAGCTACGAGCAGTACTTC. Protein sequence: CASERDSYEQYF.

The chain is built from TRBV30 and TRBJ2-5; D possibly corresponds to TRBD1 (6 bases). CDR1 is GTSNPN, CDR2 SVGIG, per germline (reference sequence). There are 13 residues in the CDR3. Trimming took 5 bases from V and 4 from J, leaving 14 bases between them. CDR3 sequence reads: CAWGGHLIETQYF. CDR3 nucleotide sequence: TGTGCCTGGGGGGGCCACCTGATAGAGACCCAGTACTTC.

On this clone itself: The junction departs from germline at one end; a sequencing error may be responsible. V gene TRBV6-6 combines with J gene TRBJ2-7; D remains unclear. CDR1 and CDR2 (germline): MNHNY, SVGAGI (reference sequence). This CDR3 region has 13 residues. The CDR3 sequence: CAGSPTGSYEQYF. CDR3 DNA: TGTGCCGGCAGCCCGACGGGCTCCTACGAGCAGTACTTC.

The rearrangement joins TRBV7-2 to TRBJ1-1, with 9 positions matching TRBD1. The V gene's germline CDR1 is SGHTA and CDR2 FQGNSA. V lost 4 bases to trimming and J lost 12 bases; unmatched junction nucleotides: 15. The CDR3 totals 15 residues. The CDR3, as DNA: TGTGCCAGCAGCTCCCTCCCCCTCCGGGACAGGGAACCTTTCTTT. Its translation is CASSSLPLRDREPFF.

This chain links TRBV15 with TRBJ2-1, with 9 bases fitting TRBD1. The germline CDR1 and CDR2 sequences are LNHNV and YYDKDF (reference sequence). The CDR3 contains 14 residues. J lost 4 bases, V lost 4 bases, and 2 bases had no gene match. The CDR3 here is CATSIGTGYNEQFF. CDR3 bases: TGTGCCACCAGCATAGGGACAGGGTACAATGAGCAGTTCTTC. The variable domain in full, completed from reference TRBV15 and TRBJ2-1, reads DAMVIQNPRYQVTQFGKPVTLSCSQTLNHNVMYWYQQKSSQAPKLLFHYYDKDFNNEADTPDNFQSRRPNTSFCFLDIRSPGLGDTAMYLCATSIGTGYNEQFFGPGTRLTVL.

This chain links TRBV4-1 with TRBJ2-7; 13 bases line up with TRBD2. V trimming: 1 base; J trimming: 5 bases; junction bases outside the gene matches: 2. The CDR3 extends over 15 amino acids. The germline gives CDR1 MGHRA, CDR2 YSYEKL. The CDR3, as DNA: TGCGCCAGCAGCCAAGGACTAGCGGGGGGCCACGAGCAGTACTTC. This gives the protein CASSQGLAGGHEQYF.

The chain carries TRBV5-1 and TRBJ2-1; possible D gene TRBD2, 7 bases. V lost 4 bases to trimming and J lost 14 bases, with 16 bases between them. CDR1 is SGHRS, CDR2 YFSETQ, per germline. This CDR3 comprises 12 residues. The CDR3 loop is CASSPRGEGEFF. Here the CDR3 DNA reads TGCGCCAGCAGCCCAAGAGGGGAGGGGGAGTTCTTC.

The table lists this clone with a few counts. CDR3 sequence reads: CASSVQGSPYNEQFF. The CDR3 nucleotides read TGTGCCAGCAGTGTACAGGGGAGCCCCTACAATGAGCAGTTCTTC. The rearrangement joins TRBV6-1 to TRBJ2-1; 7 positions agree with TRBD1. Germline CDR1 and CDR2: MNHNS and SASEGT. The CDR3 length is 15 residues. Trimming cost V 4 bases and J 2 bases; bases outside gene matches: 5.

The chain couples TRBV27 to TRBJ2-7; tentative D call: TRBD1 (5 bases). This CDR3 is 14 amino acids long. The germline V gene has CDR1 MNHEY and CDR2 SMNVEV (reference sequence). V gave up 5 bases and J gave up 1 base, with 12 bases separating them. The CDR3 reads CASSLRRDSYEQYF. The CDR3 DNA sequence: TGTGCCAGCAGTCTCCGCAGGGATTCCTACGAGCAGTACTTC.

V and J are TRBV4-1 and TRBJ2-7; the match to TRBD1 covers 7 bases. In germline, CDR1 is MGHRA, CDR2 YSYEKL. V lost 4 bases to trimming and J lost 2 bases; unmatched junction nucleotides: 8. The CDR3 totals 15 residues. The DNA for the CDR3 is TGCGCCAGCAGCCCACAGGGGAAGGCGGCCTACGAGCAGTACTTC. This codes for CASSPQGKAAYEQYF.

CDR3 DNA: TGTGCCAGCAGCTTTGACAGTGACTCCTACGAGCAGTACTTC. It is translated as CASSFDSDSYEQYF. This chain connects TRBV4-2 to TRBJ2-7; TRBD1 might be the D (5 bases). Germline values: CDR1 LGHNA, CDR2 YNFKEQ. Trimming shortened V by 5 bases and J by 0 bases, and 11 bases separated the two germline ends. The CDR3 extends over 14 amino acids.